The entry below gives a single T cell receptor (beta chain) sequence along with its context. Its antigen is currently unknown. This specimen comes from a study of CD8 T cells in Susac syndrome. Study-wide background: Roughly six sequenced Susac syndrome patients had clinically active disease, while 8 or 9 were in remission. Regarding the study as a whole: The authors found no clonal expansion in Susac syndrome CD4+ T cell repertoires.

The germline V gene has CDR1 DFQATT and CDR2 SNEGSKA (reference sequence). The CDR3 runs to 12 residues. Trimming stripped 3 bases from V and 5 bases from J, with 10 bases between. A quantity of about 0.45 to 1 ug RNA underwent reverse transcription using random hexamers. TCRdb reprocessed the immunoSEQ multiplex PCR reads via MiXCR and lists one record per CDR3 protein. In the table there are over 120,000 distinct CDR3 sequences, 95% of which are singletons. TCR beta sequencing was performed on blood CD8+ and CD4+ T cells. CD8+ and CD4+ T cells were negatively isolated; TEMRA cells were FACS-enriched.

What was sequenced was CD4+ T cells from PBMCs. The chain uses TRBV20-1 and TRBJ2-5; unclear D gene. The TCR was taken from a human donor with Susac syndrome. CDR3 protein: CSARGPSETQYF. For the CDR3, the DNA is TGCAGTGCTAGGGGTCCGAGTGAGACCCAGTACTTC.